These T cell receptor beta chains were read from a single sample in a study of shared clonotypes between healthy human individuals. Method: immunoSEQ multiplex PCR; TCRdb's copy keeps in-frame clones and lacks some. The table lists nearly 1 million clones, less than 85% of them singletons. Sample: memory CD4+ T cells sorted from blood. Receptors originate from a man aged 18 to 35 in good health. Both conserved end residues are part of each CDR3. D genes are given only for firm matches. Clone size, where shown, is once, few, many, or a class for clones that have expanded.

J gene,V gene,clone size,CDR3 length,D gene,CDR3 protein,CDR3 DNA
TRBJ2-5,TRBV28,NA,14,NA,CASSLSKGRETQYF,TGTGCCAGCAGTTTAAGTAAGGGGCGGGAGACCCAGTACTTC
TRBJ2-1,TRBV5-5,few,16,TRBD2,CASSYGLAGIYNEQFF,TGTGCCAGCAGCTACGGCCTAGCGGGAATCTACAATGAGCAGTTCTTC
TRBJ1-1,TRBV27,once,14,NA,CASSLNRVVTEAFF,TGTGCCAGCAGTTTGAACAGGGTAGTAACTGAAGCTTTCTTT
TRBJ2-2,TRBV5-6,once,15,NA,CASSLRQLNTGELFF,TGTGCCAGCAGCTTAAGACAGCTAAACACCGGGGAGCTGTTTTTT
TRBJ1-1,TRBV7-2,NA,13,NA,CASSTQGNTEAFF,TGTGCCAGCAGCACTCAGGGAAACACTGAAGCTTTCTTT
TRBJ1-2,TRBV7-2,NA,13,NA,CASSLGALGGYTF,TGTGCCAGCAGCTTGGGGGCGCTGGGGGGCTACACCTTC
TRBJ1-5,TRBV5-8,NA,18,NA,CASSLSRTRAYSNQPQHF,TGTGCCAGCAGCTTGTCTAGGACAAGGGCTTATAGCAATCAGCCCCAGCATTTT
TRBJ1-4,TRBV15,many,14,NA,CATSRDRSSRGLFF,TGTGCCACCAGCAGAGATCGATCGAGTCGGGGACTGTTTTTT
TRBJ1-6,TRBV11-3,NA,16,NA,CASSLSDSSGNSPLHF,TGTGCCAGCAGCTTAAGTGACTCGAGCGGTAATTCACCCCTCCACTTT
TRBJ1-2,TRBV2,NA,14,NA,CASSEHGLFGGYTF,TGTGCCAGCAGTGAACACGGCCTTTTTGGTGGCTACACCTTC
TRBJ2-3,TRBV19,NA,15,NA,CASSIGSGGVEGQYF,TGTGCCAGTAGTATCGGAAGCGGAGGGGTAGAAGGGCAGTATTTT
TRBJ1-2,TRBV5-1,once,13,NA,CASSFYQEGGYTF,TGCGCCAGCAGCTTTTATCAGGAGGGTGGCTACACCTTC
TRBJ2-7,TRBV7-9,NA,11,NA,CASSPQVEQYF,TGTGCCAGCAGCCCCCAAGTGGAGCAGTACTTC
TRBJ1-3,TRBV7-2,NA,12,NA,CASSLRGNTIYF,TGTGCCAGCAGCTTAAGGGGAAACACCATATATTTT
TRBJ2-1,TRBV6-5,NA,15,TRBD2,CASRTSGGAYNEQFF,TGTGCCAGCAGGACTAGCGGGGGCGCCTACAATGAGCAGTTCTTC
TRBJ2-4,TRBV19,few,14,NA,CASHDSGAKNIQYF,TGTGCCAGTCATGACTCCGGGGCCAAAAACATTCAGTACTTC
TRBJ2-3,TRBV9,NA,16,NA,CASSVGRGELTDTQYF,TGTGCCAGCAGCGTAGGGCGGGGTGAACTCACAGATACGCAGTATTTT
TRBJ1-2,TRBV11-2,NA,13,NA,CASNTLRGDGYTF,TGTGCCAGCAACACCCTCAGGGGCGATGGCTACACCTTC
TRBJ1-5,TRBV7-2,NA,14,NA,CASSLNRGNQPQHF,TGTGCCAGCAGCTTAAATCGCGGGAATCAGCCCCAGCATTTT
TRBJ2-1,TRBV5-1,few,15,TRBD2,CASSFQLAGSYEQFF,TGCGCCAGCAGCTTTCAGCTAGCGGGGTCGTATGAGCAGTTCTTC
TRBJ2-3,TRBV5-6,NA,15,TRBD1,CASSLGTEYTDTQYF,TGTGCCAGCAGCCTCGGGACAGAGTACACAGATACGCAGTATTTT
TRBJ2-7,TRBV29-1,NA,14,TRBD2,CSVETSGRAGEQYF,TGCAGCGTTGAAACTAGCGGGAGGGCGGGCGAGCAGTACTTC
TRBJ2-5,TRBV5-4,NA,14,TRBD2,CASSLGGLEGTQYF,TGTGCCAGCAGCTTGGGGGGACTAGAGGGGACCCAGTACTTC
TRBJ2-5,TRBV4-1,NA,15,TRBD1,CASSQAGRGQETQYF,TGCGCCAGCAGCCAAGCCGGCAGGGGGCAAGAGACCCAGTACTTC
TRBJ2-3,TRBV30,NA,14,TRBD2,CAWSVGLASDTQYF,TGTGCCTGGAGTGTGGGACTAGCGTCGGATACGCAGTATTTT
TRBJ1-1,TRBV18,once,14,NA,CASSFGGGRAEAFF,TGTGCCAGCTCATTCGGGGGCGGGCGCGCTGAAGCTTTCTTT
TRBJ2-5,TRBV2,NA,14,NA,CASSEGIAAGTQYF,TGTGCCAGCAGTGAAGGAATAGCCGCAGGGACCCAGTACTTC
TRBJ2-7,TRBV5-1,NA,13,NA,CASSLNGGYEQYF,TGCGCCAGCAGCTTGAACGGGGGTTACGAGCAGTACTTC
TRBJ1-6,TRBV27,NA,16,NA,CASSLSLANYNSPLHF,TGTGCCAGCAGTTTATCGCTAGCCAACTATAATTCACCCCTCCACTTT
TRBJ2-1,TRBV7-7,NA,13,NA,CASSLSSYNEQFF,TGTGCTAGCAGCTTAAGCTCCTACAATGAGCAGTTCTTC
TRBJ2-1,TRBV5-3,NA,16,NA,CARSSRPGPNNNEQFF,TGTGCCAGAAGCTCGCGCCCCGGGCCAAACAACAATGAGCAGTTCTTC
TRBJ1-4,TRBV30,NA,15,TRBD1,CAWTKLRGQNEKLFF,TGTGCCTGGACAAAATTAAGGGGACAGAATGAAAAACTGTTTTTT
TRBJ1-1,TRBV25-1,NA,14,TRBD1,CASSLGTGNTEAFF,TGTGCCAGCAGCCTAGGGACAGGGAACACTGAAGCTTTCTTT
TRBJ2-1,TRBV11-3,NA,16,TRBD1,CASSPGGAGGLNEQFF,TGTGCCAGCAGCCCTGGTGGGGCAGGGGGATTGAATGAGCAGTTCTTC
TRBJ2-7,TRBV9,once,14,NA,CASSVVGREDEQYF,TGTGCCAGCAGCGTAGTCGGCAGGGAGGACGAGCAGTACTTC
TRBJ1-1,TRBV5-4,NA,14,NA,CASSLRGWNTEAFF,TGTGCCAGCAGCTTGAGAGGGTGGAACACTGAAGCTTTCTTT
TRBJ1-5,TRBV18,NA,14,TRBD1,CASSTTGSNQPQHF,TGTGCCAGCTCAACGACAGGGAGCAATCAGCCCCAGCATTTT
TRBJ1-1,TRBV4-2,few,13,TRBD1,CASSPGQGPEAFF,TGTGCCAGCAGCCCAGGACAGGGACCTGAAGCTTTCTTT
TRBJ2-3,TRBV29-1,once,13,NA,CSVEATLADTQYF,TGCAGCGTTGAAGCAACCTTGGCAGATACGCAGTATTTT
TRBJ1-1,TRBV4-3,NA,14,NA,CASSQEEGYTEAFF,TGCGCCAGCAGCCAAGAAGAAGGATACACTGAAGCTTTCTTT
TRBJ1-3,TRBV7-9,NA,14,NA,CASSPEGIGNTIYF,TGTGCCAGCAGCCCCGAAGGGATTGGAAACACCATATATTTT
TRBJ2-3,TRBV11-2,NA,15,TRBD2,CASRSLAGVADTQYF,TGTGCCAGCAGGTCACTAGCGGGGGTCGCAGATACGCAGTATTTT
TRBJ1-5,TRBV2,few,16,NA,CASHGGANLPSQPQHF,TGTGCCAGCCACGGGGGGGCGAACCTCCCTAGTCAGCCCCAGCATTTT
TRBJ2-5,TRBV2,NA,16,NA,CASSAGKSAYQETQYF,TGTGCCAGCAGTGCAGGAAAGAGCGCCTACCAAGAGACCCAGTACTTC
TRBJ2-2,TRBV5-1,NA,16,TRBD2,CASSPGGATGAGELFF,TGCGCCAGCAGCCCGGGAGGTGCCACGGGAGCCGGGGAGCTGTTTTTT